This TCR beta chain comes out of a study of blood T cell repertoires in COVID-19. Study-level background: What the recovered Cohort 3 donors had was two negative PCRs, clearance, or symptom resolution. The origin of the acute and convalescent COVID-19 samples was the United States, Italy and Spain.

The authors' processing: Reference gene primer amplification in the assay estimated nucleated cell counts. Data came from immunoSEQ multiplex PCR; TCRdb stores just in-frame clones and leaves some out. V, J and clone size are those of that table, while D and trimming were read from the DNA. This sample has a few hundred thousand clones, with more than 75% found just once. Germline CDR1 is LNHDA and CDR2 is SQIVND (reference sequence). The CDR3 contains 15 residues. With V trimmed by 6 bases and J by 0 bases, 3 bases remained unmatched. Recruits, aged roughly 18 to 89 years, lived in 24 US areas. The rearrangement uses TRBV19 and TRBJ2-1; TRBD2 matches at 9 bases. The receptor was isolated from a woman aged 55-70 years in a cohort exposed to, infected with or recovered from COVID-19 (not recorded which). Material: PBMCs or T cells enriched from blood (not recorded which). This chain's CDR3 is CASSLSGSSYNEQFF. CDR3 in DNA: TGTGCCAGTAGCCTTAGCGGGAGCTCCTACAATGAGCAGTTCTTC. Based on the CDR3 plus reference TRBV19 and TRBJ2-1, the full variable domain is DGGITQSPKYLFRKEGQNVTLSCEQNLNHDAMYWYRQDPGQGLRLIYYSQIVNDFQKGDIAEGYSVSREKKESFPLTVTSAQKNPTAFYLCASSLSGSSYNEQFFGPGTRLTVL.